What follows are 24 T cell receptor beta chains derived from one specimen sequenced in a study of breast tumors, draining lymph nodes, adjacent tissues. Samples came from axillary lymph nodes draining the breast cancer. A single record per CDR3 protein comes from TCRdb applying MiXCR to the multiplex PCR reads. The profile shows some 150,000 distinct CDR3 sequences, around 22% of them singletons. The sequencing sample was made of axillary lymph node tissue. The receptor source for this set is a female donor with breast cancer. Some clones in this sample may be carry-over from other donors' samples.

This clonotype was counted only a few times. The CDR3 spells CASSQGGVPLDNEKLFF. The CDR3 DNA sequence: TGCGCCAGCAGCCAAGGGGGCGTTCCCCTCGATAATGAAAAACTGTTTTTT. The chain combines TRBV4-1 with TRBJ1-4; D may be TRBD1 (5 bases). Per germline, CDR1 MGHRA and CDR2 YSYEKL. There are 17 residues in the CDR3. Trimming removed 1 base from V and 4 bases from J, with 16 bases in between.

This clonotype was counted ten times or more. V gene TRBV29-1 combines with J gene TRBJ2-2, with 12 positions matching TRBD2. Germline V lookup: CDR1 SQVTM, CDR2 ANQGSEA. The junction had 6 bases not matched to a gene; V was cut back by 0 bases and J by 7 bases. This CDR3 comprises 16 residues. For the CDR3, the DNA is TGCAGCGTTGAAGATCGACTAGCGGGAGTGGGCGGGGAGCTGTTTTTT. Amino acid sequence: CSVEDRLAGVGGELFF.

Comment on this clonotype: One junction end disagrees with the germline gene, perhaps due to a read error. The chain uses TRBV28 and TRBJ1-3; maybe TRBD1 (6 bases). The CDR3 spans 16 residues. CDR1 is MDHEN and CDR2 is SYDVKM in the germline V gene. The CDR3 region has the DNA TGTGCCAGCAGTTTAGGGCAGGGGATATTTGGAGACACCATATATTTT. This gives the protein CASSLGQGIFGDTIYF.

This clonotype was recorded at least ten times. The J gene is TRBJ2-7, the V gene TRBV6-1; no firm D call. The CDR3 covers 15 residues. With 3 bases removed from V and 0 bases from J, the gap between germline ends came to 12 bases. Germline CDR1 is MNHNS and CDR2 is SASEGT. The CDR3 nucleotides are TGTGCCAGCAGTGAGGTCCGGCGGAGCTCCTACGAGCAGTACTTC. Translating gives CASSEVRRSSYEQYF.

Details on this clonotype: Being one base from a much bigger clone, this may be a read error. V is TRBV4-1 and J is TRBJ2-1; D may be TRBD2 (6 bases). Trimming pared 4 bases from V and 10 bases from J, leaving 17 bases between. CDR3 length: 14 amino acids. Per the germline V gene, CDR1 is MGHRA and CDR2 is YSYEKL. CDR3 loop: CASSRAAAGMEQFF. The CDR3 coding sequence is TGCGCCAGCAGCCGGGCGGCGGCGGGGATGGAGCAGTTCTTC.

This clonotype was observed a handful of times. A read error may account for a junction end that differs from germline. The chain links TRBV28 to TRBJ1-4; 7 nucleotides align to TRBD1. Germline V gene data show CDR1 as MDHEN and CDR2 as SYDVKM. This CDR3 region has 15 residues. The CDR3 sequence: CASSYQTGAGEKPFF. The DNA of the CDR3 is TGTGCCAGCAGTTACCAAACAGGGGCAGGCGAAAAACCGTTTTTT.

Regarding this clonotype: A much larger clone is a single base away; this may be a read error. V gene TRBV5-1 combines with J gene TRBJ1-3; D is uncertain. This CDR3 comprises 16 residues. Germline CDR1 and CDR2: SGHRS and YFSETQ. Here the CDR3 reads CASSEGAAGSRNTIYF. DNA of the CDR3: TGCGCCAGCAGCGAAGGAGCAGCAGGCTCTAGAAACACCATATATTTT.

This clonotype appeared many times. The chain has TRBV7-9 and TRBJ2-1; a possible D gene is TRBD1 (6 bases). Germline loops: CDR1 SEHNR, CDR2 FQNEAQ (reference sequence). The CDR3 totals 17 residues. Deletions cut 5 bases from V and 0 bases from J, with 17 bases between. CDR3 loop: CASSPRLQGSSYNEQFF. The CDR3, as DNA: TGTGCCAGCAGCCCCCGCCTACAGGGTTCCTCCTACAATGAGCAGTTCTTC.

The CDR3 nucleotides read TGTGCCAGCAGTGAACTGGAGAACACTGAAGCTTTCTTT. Its translation is CASSELENTEAFF. The rearrangement links TRBV2 to TRBJ1-1, with D unresolved. This CDR3 has 13 amino acids. Germline V gene data show CDR1 as SNHLY and CDR2 as FYNNEI. Trimming cost V 2 bases and J 1 base, with 5 bases left between them.

This rearrangement joins TRBV6-6 to TRBJ2-5; D possibly corresponds to TRBD2 (5 bases). V lost 2 bases and J 10 bases, leaving 17 bases between the germline ends. Germline V lookup: CDR1 MNHNY, CDR2 SVGAGI (reference sequence). This CDR3 has 14 amino acids. CDR3 region: CASSYERGWVGQYF. The CDR3 DNA is TGTGCCAGCAGTTACGAACGGGGTTGGGTGGGCCAGTACTTC.

In regard to this clonotype: A much larger clone is a single base away; this may be a read error. The V and J genes are TRBV11-3 and TRBJ2-2; D might be TRBD2 (6 bases). Per germline, CDR1 SGHNT and CDR2 YENEEA. The CDR3 runs 16 residues. Here the CDR3 DNA reads TGTGCCAGCAGCTTCGACCAGACTACTTACACCGGGGGGCTGTTTTTT. Its protein is CASSFDQTTYTGGLFF.

This clonotype has ten or more counts. The chain couples TRBV9 to TRBJ2-1, with 9 bases matching TRBD1. The germline V gene has CDR1 SGDLS and CDR2 YYNGEE. This CDR3 is built from 16 residues. The V segment lost 0 bases and the J segment 3 bases; nucleotides outside the gene matches: 4. Written as DNA, the CDR3 is TGTGCCAGCAGCGTAGCAACAGGGGGCGTCTACAATGAGCAGTTCTTC. Amino acids: CASSVATGGVYNEQFF.

At least ten counts were recorded for this clonotype. This chain connects TRBV6-2 or TRBV6-3 to TRBJ2-1; no clear D. This CDR3 contains 16 residues. The germline V gene encodes CDR1 MNHEY and CDR2 SVGEGT. Trimming cost V 7 bases and J 0 bases, with 16 bases left between them. The CDR3 coding sequence is TGTGCCAGCACAAGGGTTTGGCTGAGCTCCTACAATGAGCAGTTCTTC. The encoded protein is CASTRVWLSSYNEQFF.

At least ten counts were recorded for this clonotype. V usage is TRBV19 and J usage is TRBJ1-5; TRBD1 aligns across 9 bases. There are 18 residues in the CDR3. CDR1 and CDR2 from the germline V gene are LNHDA and SQIVND (reference sequence). Trimming cost V 0 bases and J 3 bases; bases outside gene matches: 9. As DNA, the CDR3 is TGTGCCAGTAGTATAGATCTACCGGGACAGGGCTCCAATCAGCCCCAGCATTTT. It is translated as CASSIDLPGQGSNQPQHF.

With respect to this clonotype: This may come from a read error, since a much larger clone is one base off. J is TRBJ2-1 and V is TRBV5-8; 9 bases fit TRBD1. Per germline, CDR1 SGHTS and CDR2 YDEGEE. There are 17 residues in the CDR3. The CDR3 reads CASSPDGWTGDRNGQFF. CDR3 nucleotide sequence: TGTGCCAGCAGCCCAGATGGATGGACAGGGGATAGAAATGGGCAGTTCTTC.

As for this clonotype: Possible read error: a much larger clone is one base away. This sequence joins TRBV7-6 and TRBJ2-5; the D is unclear. From germline, CDR1 is SGHVS and CDR2 FNYEAQ. Trimming removed 5 bases from V and 1 base from J, with 11 bases in between. The CDR3 has 14 amino acids. The CDR3 DNA reads TGTGCCAGCAGCGAGGCACTACGCCAAGAGACCCAGTACTTC. Its protein product is CASSEALRQETQYF.

This clonotype was detected only a few times. The chain carries TRBV5-4 and TRBJ2-3; D possibly corresponds to TRBD1 (6 bases). The germline V gene encodes CDR1 SGHNT and CDR2 YYREEE (reference sequence). The CDR3 is 15 residues long. V was trimmed by 2 bases and J by 3 bases, leaving 13 bases between them. The CDR3 reads CASSLPTGLTDTQYF. In DNA, the CDR3 is TGTGCCAGCAGCTTACCCACAGGGTTGACAGATACGCAGTATTTT.

This CDR3 reads CASRGSKGQETQYF. The CDR3 DNA follows: TGTGCCAGCAGAGGGAGTAAGGGTCAAGAGACCCAGTACTTC. The chain is built from TRBV6-1 and TRBJ2-5; possibly TRBD2 for D (5 bases). Looked up from germline, CDR1 is MNHNS and CDR2 is SASEGT. The V end was cut by 6 bases, the J end by 2 bases, with 13 bases between. This CDR3 region has 14 residues.

This clonotype showed up many times. The chain links TRBV6-5 to TRBJ2-7, with D perhaps TRBD2 (6 bases). The CDR3 is 19 amino acids. The ends were cut back, 5 bases at V and 2 bases at J, with 28 bases in the middle. The germline CDR1 and CDR2 sequences are MNHEY and SVGAGI. CDR3 residues: CASSRNARHSGPFAYEQYF. For the CDR3, the DNA is TGTGCCAGCAGTCGAAACGCCCGTCACAGCGGGCCATTCGCCTACGAGCAGTACTTC.

Ten or more counts support this clonotype. The V gene is TRBV6-5, the J gene TRBJ2-1; the D is unclear. The CDR3 runs 13 residues. Deletions cut 0 bases from V and 10 bases from J, with 10 bases between. CDR1 is MNHEY, CDR2 SVGAGI, per germline. The CDR3 DNA reads TGTGCCAGCAGTTACTCCCGGGCCCCCGAGCAGTTCTTC. Amino acids: CASSYSRAPEQFF.

The rearrangement uses TRBV5-5 and TRBJ2-4; D remains ambiguous. V dropped 3 bases and J dropped 4 bases, with 11 bases sitting between them. CDR1 is SGHKS and CDR2 is YYEKEE in the germline V gene (reference sequence). The CDR3 runs to 14 residues. CDR3 nucleotides: TGTGCCAGCAGCTACCAACCTGATAAAAACATTCAGTACTTC. Amino acids: CASSYQPDKNIQYF.

Only one count was recorded for this clonotype. This could be a read error, since a much larger clone is one nucleotide away. The rearrangement links TRBV19 to TRBJ2-7; TRBD2 agrees at 7 bases. This CDR3 is 14 amino acids long. Germline V gene lookup returns CDR1 LNHDA and CDR2 SQIVND (reference sequence). The CDR3 DNA follows: TGTGCCAGTAGTCAGCGGGACTCCTCCTACGAGCGGTACTTC. Translated, it gives CASSQRDSSYERYF.

This clonotype was counted many times. V gene TRBV20-1 combines with J gene TRBJ2-1; tentative D call: TRBD2 (7 bases). Per germline, CDR1 DFQATT and CDR2 SNEGSKA (reference sequence). V lost 5 bases to trimming and J lost 0 bases, with 20 bases between them. This CDR3 has 17 amino acids. The CDR3 sequence is CSALRRGAQSSYNEQFF. For the CDR3, the DNA is TGCAGTGCTCTCCGTCGGGGGGCGCAAAGCTCCTACAATGAGCAGTTCTTC.

This clonotype was observed many times. The rearrangement joins TRBV20-1 to TRBJ2-5; possibly TRBD2 for D (6 bases). The germline gives CDR1 DFQATT, CDR2 SNEGSKA (reference sequence). The CDR3 has 13 residues. V lost 6 bases and J 5 bases, leaving 16 bases between the germline ends. The CDR3: CSASIPGVETQYF. The CDR3 DNA follows: TGCAGTGCCAGCATTCCGGGAGTGGAGACCCAGTACTTC.